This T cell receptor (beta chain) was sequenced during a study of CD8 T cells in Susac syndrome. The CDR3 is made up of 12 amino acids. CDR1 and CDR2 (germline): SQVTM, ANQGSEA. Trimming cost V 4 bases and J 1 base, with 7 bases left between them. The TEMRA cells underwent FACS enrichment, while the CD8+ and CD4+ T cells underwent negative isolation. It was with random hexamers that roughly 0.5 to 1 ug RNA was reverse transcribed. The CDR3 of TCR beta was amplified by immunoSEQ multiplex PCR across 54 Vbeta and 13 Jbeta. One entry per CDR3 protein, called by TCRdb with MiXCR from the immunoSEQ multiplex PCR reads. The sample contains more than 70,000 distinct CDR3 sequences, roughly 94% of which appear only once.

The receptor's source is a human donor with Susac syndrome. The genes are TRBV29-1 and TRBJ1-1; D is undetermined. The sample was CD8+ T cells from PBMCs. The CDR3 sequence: CSVGGKNTEAFF. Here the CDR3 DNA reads TGCAGCGTTGGAGGGAAGAACACTGAAGCTTTCTTT.